A selection of T cell receptor beta chains follows, all from one sample in a study of CD8+ T cells in alopecia areata. Clones were sequenced by immunoSEQ multiplex PCR, and TCRdb holds only the in-frame ones, with some missing. The sample holds 200,000 to 250,000 clones, under 40% seen once. This material consisted of CD4+ T cells sorted from blood, taken at roughly week 30, from a patient treated with tofacitinib. The source is a human donor with alopecia areata. The CDR3 runs from the conserved cysteine through the conserved F or W. Each record gives: V gene, D gene, clone size, J gene, CDR3 DNA, CDR3 protein. A D gene is named only where the DNA matches it firmly. Only part of the rows carry a size: once, few, many, or a class if the clone is expanded.

TRBV5-1,.,many,TRBJ2-5,TGCGCCAGCAGCTTGGAACGGGCCAGAGAAGAGACCCAGTACTTC,CASSLERAREETQYF
TRBV9,.,.,TRBJ2-2,TGTGCCAGCAGCGTAGTTCCAGGGAACACCGGGGAGCTGTTTTTT,CASSVVPGNTGELFF
TRBV5-4,.,.,TRBJ1-1,TGTGCCAGCAGCACCCCGGGGGGATACACTGAAGCTTTCTTT,CASSTPGGYTEAFF
TRBV10-3,TRBD1,.,TRBJ2-1,TGTGCCATCAGTGCGAGGACAGGGGGTAATGAGCAGTTCTTC,CAISARTGGNEQFF
TRBV5-1,.,many,TRBJ2-5,TGCGCCAGCAGCCTGCAGGAGACCCAGTACTTC,CASSLQETQYF
TRBV7-6,.,.,TRBJ2-7,TGTGCCAGCAGCTTATCGGTCCACGAGCAGTACTTC,CASSLSVHEQYF
TRBV2,.,few,TRBJ2-5,TGTGCCAGCAGTGAATCGGGAGCTGGGACCCAGTACTTC,CASSESGAGTQYF
TRBV6-6,TRBD2,once,TRBJ2-5,TGTGCCAGCAGAAGCTTCCAACTAGCGGAGGAAGAGACCCAGTACTTC,CASRSFQLAEEETQYF
TRBV18,TRBD1,.,TRBJ1-2,TGTGCCAGCTCACGGGCGACAGGGCCCTATGGCTACACCTTC,CASSRATGPYGYTF
TRBV6-5,TRBD1,.,TRBJ1-2,TGTGCCAGCAAAAAACAGGGGAATGGCTACACCTTC,CASKKQGNGYTF
TRBV7-6,.,.,TRBJ1-1,TGTGCCAGCAGCTTAGTAAGTTTGTTAGGGATGAACACTGAAGCTTTCTTT,CASSLVSLLGMNTEAFF
TRBV5-1,TRBD1,few,TRBJ2-5,TGCGCCAGCAGCATGACAGGGGGCGAGACCCAGTACTTC,CASSMTGGETQYF
TRBV2,.,.,TRBJ1-2,TGTGCCAGCAGACACTGGACAGCAGCCTATGGCTACACCTTC,CASRHWTAAYGYTF
TRBV11-2,TRBD2,.,TRBJ2-1,TGTGCCAGCAGACCTTCGGGGGGACCGAACAATGAGCAGTTCTTC,CASRPSGGPNNEQFF
TRBV5-1,TRBD2,.,TRBJ2-1,TGCGCCAGCAGCGGAATTACTAGCGGGAGCTACAATGAGCAGTTCTTC,CASSGITSGSYNEQFF
TRBV7-9,TRBD1,few,TRBJ1-2,TGTGCCAGCAGCTTAGGGACAGGGGCCCCATATGGCTACACCTTC,CASSLGTGAPYGYTF
TRBV9,.,.,TRBJ2-1,TGTGCCAGCAGCGTAGTTGGCAGAACCTACAATGAGCAGTTCTTC,CASSVVGRTYNEQFF
TRBV14,TRBD2,.,TRBJ2-5,TGTGCCAGCAGCCAGACTAGCGGGAAGGGGACCCAGTACTTC,CASSQTSGKGTQYF
TRBV7-3,.,.,TRBJ2-3,TGTGCCAGCAGCGAGCAGGGTGACACAGATACGCAGTATTTT,CASSEQGDTDTQYF
TRBV2,.,.,TRBJ1-6,TGTGCCAGCAACCGGGAGTTAGATAATTCACCCCTCCACTTT,CASNRELDNSPLHF
TRBV6-6,.,few,TRBJ1-2,TGTGCCAGCACCGATGGGTATGGCTACACCTTC,CASTDGYGYTF
TRBV6-5,.,.,TRBJ1-2,TGTGCCAGCACGGGGGGTTCCTTCTATGGCTACACCTTC,CASTGGSFYGYTF
TRBV29-1,.,.,TRBJ1-4,TGCAGCGTTGTCGGCCTTGTTGGGACTAATGAAAAACTGTTTTTT,CSVVGLVGTNEKLFF
TRBV5-1,TRBD1,.,TRBJ1-1,TGCGCCAGCAGCTTGGTTCGGCAGGGGGAGACTGAAGCTTTCTTT,CASSLVRQGETEAFF
TRBV11-2,.,few,TRBJ2-1,TGTGCCAGCAGCTCGGGACTGAACAATGAGCAGTTCTTC,CASSSGLNNEQFF
TRBV30,.,.,TRBJ2-1,TGTGCCTGGAGTAGACCTGGTAGCTCCTACAATGAGCAGTTCTTC,CAWSRPGSSYNEQFF
TRBV4-1,TRBD1,.,TRBJ2-6,TGCGCCAGCAACTCAGGGGGCTGGGGGGCCAACGTCCTGACTTTC,CASNSGGWGANVLTF
TRBV18,.,few,TRBJ1-2,TGTGCCAGCTCACCCCTGGACTACTATGGCTACACCTTC,CASSPLDYYGYTF
TRBV6-1,.,few,TRBJ2-1,TGTGCCAGCAGTGAACGCGGCAATGAGCAGTTCTTC,CASSERGNEQFF
TRBV11-2,.,.,TRBJ2-7,TGTGCCAGCAGCTTTTACAGGAGCGAGCAGTACTTC,CASSFYRSEQYF
TRBV5-6,.,.,TRBJ1-2,TGTGCCAGCAGCTTGGGGCAGTTCAGTAACTATGGCTACACCTTC,CASSLGQFSNYGYTF
TRBV9,TRBD2,.,TRBJ2-1,TGTGCCAGCAGCGTGGGACTAGCGAATGAGCAGTTCTTC,CASSVGLANEQFF
TRBV7-6,TRBD1,few,TRBJ1-1,TGTGCCAGCAGCTTAGGGCAGGGGGCTAACACTGAAGCTTTCTTT,CASSLGQGANTEAFF
TRBV9,TRBD2,few,TRBJ2-1,TGTGCCAGCAGCCAGGGACTAGCGGGGGGGACTGAGCAGTTCTTC,CASSQGLAGGTEQFF
TRBV9,TRBD1,few,TRBJ2-7,TGTGCCAGCAGCGAGCGGACAGGGGGGTACGAGCAGTACTTC,CASSERTGGYEQYF
TRBV5-1,.,once,TRBJ1-1,TGCGCCAGCAGCCCCTCGACGGGAGTTGAAGCTTTCTTT,CASSPSTGVEAFF
TRBV27,.,.,TRBJ2-7,TGTGCCAGCAGTTTGAACAGGGTTACCTACGAGCAGTACTTC,CASSLNRVTYEQYF
TRBV7-9,TRBD1,.,TRBJ1-1,TGTGCCAGCAGCGCAGACAGGGGGCAGGCCACTGAAGCTTTCTTT,CASSADRGQATEAFF
TRBV25-1,TRBD1,few,TRBJ1-1,TGTGCCAGCAGTATAGGGGGCCGGGCTTTCTTT,CASSIGGRAFF
TRBV7-8,TRBD1,.,TRBJ2-2,TGTGCCAGCAGCTCTCTCCGGACAGGGGGAACCGGGGAGCTGTTTTTT,CASSSLRTGGTGELFF
TRBV7-9,.,few,TRBJ2-3,TGTGCCAGCAGCAGCCACACAGATACGCAGTATTTT,CASSSHTDTQYF
TRBV10-3,.,few,TRBJ2-1,TGTGCCATCAGTGAGTCGACAGGCAGCTCCTACAATGAGCAGTTCTTC,CAISESTGSSYNEQFF
TRBV29-1,.,few,TRBJ1-1,TGCAGCGTGGGAGGTAATTCCTACACTGAAGCTTTCTTT,CSVGGNSYTEAFF
TRBV27,.,.,TRBJ1-4,TGTGCCAGCAGTCCCCGACAGCCAACTAATGAAAAACTGTTTTTT,CASSPRQPTNEKLFF
TRBV30,.,.,TRBJ2-2,TGTGCCTGGAGTGTAGAGGGGTACACCGGGGAGCTGTTTTTT,CAWSVEGYTGELFF
TRBV5-1,.,few,TRBJ2-1,TGCGCCAGCAGCGCGACCCCTAGCTTCCATGAGCAGTTCTTC,CASSATPSFHEQFF
TRBV6-1,.,few,TRBJ2-1,TGTGCCAGCAGGACTGGTAGACTGCCCTACAATGAGCAGTTCTTC,CASRTGRLPYNEQFF
TRBV5-1,TRBD1,few,TRBJ2-2,TGCGCCAGCAGGTCGACCGGGACAGGAAGGACCGGGGAGCTGTTTTTT,CASRSTGTGRTGELFF
TRBV5-1,TRBD1,medium-sized,TRBJ1-1,TGCGCCAGCAGAAGGACAGGGGCTCCGGAAGCTTTCTTT,CASRRTGAPEAFF
TRBV7-8,TRBD1,few,TRBJ2-5,TGTGCCAGCGTACTCCGGGACAGACAAGAGACCCAGTACTTC,CASVLRDRQETQYF
TRBV6-5,TRBD2,few,TRBJ2-1,TGTGCCAGCAGTCCCCCCGGGACTAGCGGAAGAATGGGGTTCTTC,CASSPPGTSGRMGFF
TRBV6-1,.,.,TRBJ1-2,TGTGCCAGCAGTGACGGGACCCTCTATGGCTACACCTTC,CASSDGTLYGYTF
TRBV30,.,few,TRBJ2-4,TGTGCCTGGAGTGTTCTGGGGAGGGCCAAAAACATTCAGTACTTC,CAWSVLGRAKNIQYF
TRBV29-1,TRBD1,.,TRBJ1-1,TGCAGCGTTCAGGGGGGGAGCACTGAAGCTTTCTTT,CSVQGGSTEAFF
TRBV10-3,.,.,TRBJ2-3,TGTGCCACCTCACAGGACCAGGGGATTGATACGCAGTATTTT,CATSQDQGIDTQYF
TRBV11-2,.,.,TRBJ2-3,TGTGCCAGCAGCTTAGCGGGAGCCCCCACCCGCACAGATACGCAGTATTTT,CASSLAGAPTRTDTQYF
TRBV5-6,.,many,TRBJ1-2,TGTGCCAGCAGCCTGGACTATGGCTACACCTTC,CASSLDYGYTF
TRBV9,.,.,TRBJ2-1,TGTGCCAGCAGCGTTTGGGGGGCCTCCTACAATGAGCAGTTCTTC,CASSVWGASYNEQFF
TRBV2,.,few,TRBJ1-2,TGTGCCAGCAGGTTCGACCAGGCGTTCTATGGCTACACCTTC,CASRFDQAFYGYTF